One and the same sample provided the 2 T cell receptor beta chains below, sequenced in a study of T-cell reconstitution after alpha-beta-depleted transplantation in children. For TCRbeta, the library was prepared with unique molecular identifiers. TCRdb independently ran MiXCR on the PCR reads; one entry per CDR3 protein. The table lists around 670,000 distinct CDR3 sequences, around 13% of them singletons, with roughly 0.77% in the top ten. Material: PBMCs, obtained before TCRalphabeta/CD19-depleted stem cell transplant. The source is a girl aged 2 to 10 with congenital amegakaryocytic thrombocytopenia, due to receive a stem cell transplant.

This clonotype has a count of ten or more. The CDR3 reads CASSDRFGAVDYEQYF. The CDR3 nucleotides are TGTGCCAGCAGTGATCGGTTCGGGGCCGTGGACTACGAGCAGTACTTC. V gene TRBV6-1 combines with J gene TRBJ2-7; either TRBD1 or TRBD2 may supply D (5 bases each). The V and J ends lost 3 bases and 3 bases respectively, with 18 bases between them. The CDR3 is 16 amino acids. Germline V gives CDR1 MNHNS, CDR2 SASEGT.

This clonotype was counted many times. The rearrangement uses TRBV7-9 and TRBJ2-1; D possibly matches TRBD1 or TRBD2 (5 bases each). The CDR3 totals 13 residues. The germline V gene has CDR1 SEHNR and CDR2 FQNEAQ (reference sequence). V lost 6 bases and J 8 bases, leaving 14 bases between the germline ends. The CDR3 DNA is TGTGCCAGCAGGCATTCCTTGGGGGATGAGCAGTTCTTC. Amino acids: CASRHSLGDEQFF.